The T cell receptor (beta chain) under discussion was sequenced for a study of T cell changes during pregnancy in multiple sclerosis. V lost 1 base to trimming and J lost 3 bases, with 13 bases between them. Germline V gene lookup returns CDR1 SGHNT and CDR2 YYREEE (reference sequence). The CDR3 totals 15 residues. Repertoires were generated with immunoSEQ multiplex PCR, while TCRdb's copy carries only in-frame clones and drops some. The table has tens of thousands of clones, nearly 95% seen once. This clonotype originated in a female donor with multiple sclerosis, enrolled in a pregnancy study. Material: peripheral blood, obtained after pregnancy. The rearrangement joins TRBV5-4 to TRBJ1-2; D is possibly TRBD1 (6 bases). CDR3 in amino acids: CASSLPHREHYGYTF. In nucleotides, the CDR3 is TGTGCCAGCAGCTTGCCCCACAGGGAGCACTATGGCTACACCTTC. Looking up the rest from reference TRBV5-4 and TRBJ1-2 gives the full variable domain: ETGVTQSPTHLIKTRGQQVTLRCSSQSGHNTVSWYQQALGQGPQFIFQYYREEENGRGNFPPRFSGLQFPNYSSELNVNALELDDSALYLCASSLPHREHYGYTFGSGTRLTVV.